This T cell receptor beta chain was profiled in a study of T cell responses to AZD1222 COVID-19 vaccine. General study results and limits: It should be noted that donors were predominantly white British and more often female, and clonal diversity was possibly underestimated.

Measured with immunoSEQ multiplex PCR; TCRdb has only the in-frame clones, and not every one. The data show roughly 80,000 clones, about 91% seen once. As for this clone: No antigen is known for it.

Second doses at about 4 or about 12 weeks were pooled. In germline, CDR1 is LNHDA, CDR2 SQIVND (reference sequence). CDR3 length: 13 amino acids. Trimming left V 4 bases short and J 2 bases short, with 7 bases between. The clonotype was recovered from an adult who received the AZD1222 COVID-19 vaccine. The specimen was peripheral blood, collected 28 days after the second AZD1222 dose. The chain couples TRBV19 to TRBJ2-3; D gene unclear. The CDR3, as DNA: TGTGCCAGTAGTACGGAAATCACAGATACGCAGTATTTT. This sequence encodes CASSTEITDTQYF.